Below, 10 T cell receptor beta chains from the same sample are listed, as sequenced in a study of T-cell memory formation after mild COVID-19. TCRdb independently ran MiXCR on the 5' RACE reads; one entry per CDR3 protein. The data hold around 200,000 distinct CDR3 sequences, with 10% to 13% observed a single time. Sequenced material: PBMCs or a T cell subset sorted from them (not recorded which). The receptors come from a man aged 18 to 29 who had mild COVID-19 (a few samples of this study predate the infection). Cell type and time point are not known.

The J gene is TRBJ1-2, the V gene TRBV5-6; a possible D gene is TRBD1 (6 bases). The CDR3 loop spans 15 amino acids. Trimming stripped 5 bases from V and 8 bases from J, with 22 bases between. CDR1 SGHDT and CDR2 YYEEEE come from the germline V gene. CDR3 coding DNA: TGTGCCAGCAGGCTGGGCCCCGTGGGGGCTGAGGGCTACACCTTC. Its translation: CASRLGPVGAEGYTF.

The chain is built from TRBV12-3 or TRBV12-4 and TRBJ2-3; TRBD1 matches at 9 bases. This CDR3 has 15 amino acids. The trim removed 5 bases at V and 5 bases at J, leaving 8 bases unmatched. DNA of the CDR3: TGTGCCAGCAGTAAGCCGGGACAGGGAAGAGATACGCAGTATTTT. It codes for CASSKPGQGRDTQYF.

In this sample, this clonotype turned up a few times. This chain uses TRBV12-3 or TRBV12-4 with TRBJ1-1; D is ambiguous. The V gene lost 7 bases and the J gene lost 4 bases, with 10 bases spanning the gap. This CDR3 contains 12 residues. CDR3 DNA: TGTGCCAGCACTCTCCGGGGCACTGAAGCTTTCTTT. Residues: CASTLRGTEAFF.

This clonotype has ten or more counts. The chain uses TRBV6-2 or TRBV6-3 and TRBJ2-1; D is perhaps TRBD1 or TRBD2 (5 bases each). The CDR3 has 12 residues. Germline CDR1 MNHEY, CDR2 SVGEGT. V was cut by 6 bases and J by 4 bases, with 7 bases left in between. The CDR3 here is CASRGPYNEQFF. The CDR3 DNA follows: TGTGCCAGCAGGGGACCGTACAATGAGCAGTTCTTC.

This clonotype occurred a few times. V and J are TRBV24-1 and TRBJ2-7, with D perhaps being TRBD1 or TRBD2 (5 bases each). The V gene lost 3 bases and the J gene lost 2 bases, with 16 bases spanning the gap. Germline CDR1 is KGHDR and CDR2 is SFDVKD. CDR3 length equals 16 residues. The CDR3 nucleotides read TGTGCCACCAGTGATCCGCCCCATAGGGGAGCCTACGAGCAGTACGTC. Translation: CATSDPPHRGAYEQYV.

The rearrangement links TRBV10-1 to TRBJ1-1; unclear D gene. CDR1 WNHNN and CDR2 SYGVQD come from the germline V gene (reference sequence). CDR3 length: 16 residues. V lost 6 bases, J lost 2 bases, and 19 bases lay in between. For the CDR3, the DNA is TGCGCCAGCAGGAGTGGGTCCAGCGGATCCAACACTGAAGCTTTCTTT. Translated: CASRSGSSGSNTEAFF.

This clonotype has a handful of counts. The V gene is TRBV20-1, the J gene TRBJ2-3, with 16 nucleotides matching TRBD2. This CDR3 comprises 17 residues. Trimming cost V 0 bases and J 6 bases; bases outside gene matches: 6. Germline assignment: CDR1 DFQATT and CDR2 SNEGSKA (reference sequence). The CDR3 DNA follows: TGCAGTGCTAGAGAGAAACCGGGACTAGCGGGGGGGGATACGCAGTATTTT. The encoded protein is CSAREKPGLAGGDTQYF.

This clonotype was picked up many times. The gene calls are TRBV5-1 and TRBJ1-4; D gene ambiguous. The germline V and J ends were trimmed by 0 bases and 5 bases, with 8 bases remaining between them. The CDR3 runs 14 residues. CDR1 and CDR2 from the germline V gene are SGHRS and YFSETQ. DNA of the CDR3: TGCGCCAGCAGCTTGGCCGGATCCAATGAAAAACTGTTTTTT. Its translation: CASSLAGSNEKLFF. The full variable domain, with the rest looked up from reference TRBV5-1 and TRBJ1-4, is KAGVTQTPRYLIKTRGQQVTLSCSPISGHRSVSWYQQTPGQGLQFLFEYFSETQRNKGNFPGRFSGRQFSNSRSEMNVSTLELGDSALYLCASSLAGSNEKLFFGSGTQLSVL.

This clonotype was seen a handful of times. V and J are TRBV11-2 and TRBJ1-1; D ambiguous. Per the germline V gene, CDR1 is SGHAT and CDR2 is FQNNGV. This CDR3 has 14 amino acids. V shed 5 bases and J shed 0 bases, with 10 bases lying between them. The CDR3 region is CASSHGLVNTEAFF. In DNA form, the CDR3 reads TGTGCCAGCAGCCACGGGCTGGTGAACACTGAAGCTTTCTTT.

The CDR3 bases are TGCAGTGCTAGTCGTCCAGACCAGACGTCGGCTTTCTTT. Translated, it gives CSASRPDQTSAFF. The chain links TRBV20-1 to TRBJ1-1; no reliable D call. Germline V CDR1 and CDR2: DFQATT, SNEGSKA (reference sequence). The CDR3 is made up of 13 amino acids. V dropped 3 bases and J dropped 11 bases, with 19 bases sitting between them.